Here is one T cell receptor beta chain with its context. Using immunoSEQ multiplex PCR, the repertoire was profiled, and TCRdb retains in-frame clones only, with some absent. The sample lists about 400,000 clones, 70% to 90% occurring once. These data belong to a study of blood T cell repertoires in COVID-19. The study assigned cohorts using participant-reported clinical history. The material sequenced was PBMCs or T cells enriched from blood (not recorded which). This TCR was recovered from a woman in her thirties or forties with acute COVID-19.

The CDR3 nucleotides are TGCGCCAGCAGCGACCGGGACAACGACGAGCAGTACTTC. Translation: CASSDRDNDEQYF. The chain is built from TRBV5-1 and TRBJ2-7, with D possibly TRBD1 on 6 matching bases. Germline lookup yields CDR1 SGHRS and CDR2 YFSETQ. The ends were cut back, 4 bases at V and 5 bases at J, with 13 bases in the middle. This CDR3 has 13 amino acids.